The 24 T cell receptor beta chains below come from one sample, sequenced in a study of T cell repertoires in cytomegalovirus infection. TCRdb independently ran MiXCR on the reads; one entry per CDR3 protein. The sample includes about 600,000 distinct CDR3 sequences, 24% seen only once; the top ten take around 7.6%. Material for sequencing was CD8+ T cells from PBMCs. Receptors were obtained from a human donor in good health (CMV status not recorded). Some clones in this sample may be carry-over from other donors' samples.

There are many counts of this clonotype. This chain joins TRBV6-2 or TRBV6-3 and TRBJ2-1; D unclear. The CDR3 totals 13 residues. Trimming removed 0 bases at V and 3 bases at J, with 3 bases between. The germline CDR1 and CDR2 sequences are MNHEY and SVGEGT. CDR3 protein: CASSYSDYNEQFF. CDR3 DNA sequence: TGTGCCAGCAGTTACTCGGACTACAATGAGCAGTTCTTC.

This clonotype showed up just a few times. This chain connects TRBV10-2 to TRBJ1-5, with D possibly being TRBD1 (5 bases). The germline V gene encodes CDR1 WSHSY and CDR2 SAAADI. V lost 3 bases and J 7 bases, leaving 10 bases between the germline ends. The CDR3 is made up of 13 amino acids. The CDR3 region is CASSDWGVQPQHF. The CDR3 nucleotides read TGCGCCAGCAGTGACTGGGGGGTCCAGCCCCAGCATTTT.

This clonotype was seen a few times. J is TRBJ1-5 and V is TRBV7-9; the match to TRBD1 covers 10 bases. Germline V lookup: CDR1 SEHNR, CDR2 FQNEAQ (reference sequence). The CDR3 contains 15 residues. After removal of 6 bases from V and 4 bases from J, the junction contained 6 bases not matched to a gene. The CDR3: CASSHAGQGNQPQHF. The CDR3 DNA reads TGTGCCAGCAGTCACGCGGGACAGGGGAATCAGCCCCAGCATTTT. The full variable domain, rest sourced from reference TRBV7-9 and TRBJ1-5, is DTGVSQNPRHKITKRGQNVTFRCDPISEHNRLYWYRQTLGQGPEFLTYFQNEAQLEKSRLLSDRFSAERPKGSFSTLEIQRTEQGDSAMYLCASSHAGQGNQPQHFGDGTRLSIL.

This clonotype was observed many times. The CDR3 region is CASSLFWGGGELFF. The CDR3 bases are TGTGCCAGCAGTTTATTCTGGGGCGGCGGGGAGCTGTTTTTT. V and J are TRBV27 and TRBJ2-2, with a weak D call TRBD1 (5 bases). This CDR3 spans 14 amino acids. CDR1 is MNHEY, CDR2 SMNVEV, per germline (reference sequence). V was clipped by 1 base and J by 7 bases, with 10 bases between them.

This clonotype was seen only a few times. The chain employs TRBV11-2 and TRBJ1-4; D might be TRBD1 (5 bases). The V gene's germline CDR1 is SGHAT and CDR2 FQNNGV. The CDR3 spans 13 residues. Deletions cut 3 bases from V and 8 bases from J, with 10 bases between. The CDR3 loop is CASSFGAPEKLFF. Written as DNA, the CDR3 is TGTGCCAGCAGCTTCGGGGCGCCCGAAAAACTGTTTTTT. The full variable domain, rest sourced from reference TRBV11-2 and TRBJ1-4, is EAGVAQSPRYKIIEKRQSVAFWCNPISGHATLYWYQQILGQGPKLLIQFQNNGVVDDSQLPKDRFSAERLKGVDSTLKIQPAKLEDSAVYLCASSFGAPEKLFFGSGTQLSVL.

As concerns this clonotype: A much more abundant neighbour one base away suggests this may be a read error. The CDR3 does not close with the conserved phenylalanine or tryptophan, likely indicating a read error. The V call is TRBV4-1, the J call TRBJ1-5; D remains ambiguous. V was clipped by 0 bases and J by 1 base, with 7 bases between them. Germline lookup yields CDR1 MGHRA and CDR2 YSYEKL. CDR3 length: 15 amino acids. CDR3 nucleotide sequence: TGCGCCAGCAGCCAAGATCATGACAGCAATCAGCCCCAGCATATT. Protein: CASSQDHDSNQPQHI.

V and J are TRBV28 and TRBJ1-5; no clear D. CDR1 is MDHEN and CDR2 is SYDVKM in the germline V gene. The length of the CDR3 is 14 residues. Trimming removed 5 bases from V and 5 bases from J, with 13 bases in between. The CDR3, as DNA: TGTGCCAGCAGTCTCCGACTTGGGGATCAGCCCCAGCATTTT. Translation gives CASSLRLGDQPQHF.

This clonotype showed up many times. This rearrangement joins TRBV7-8 to TRBJ1-2, with TRBD1 identical over 8 bases. The trim removed 4 bases at V and 4 bases at J, leaving 5 bases unmatched. This CDR3 is 14 amino acids long. CDR1 and CDR2 from the germline V gene are SGHVS and FQNEAQ. CDR3 sequence reads: CASSSDTGGYGYTF. The CDR3 nucleotides are TGTGCCAGCAGCTCCGATACAGGGGGCTATGGCTACACCTTC.

This clonotype has more than one count but fewer than ten. The chain is built from TRBV28 and TRBJ2-1; TRBD2 might be the D (6 bases). The V and J ends lost 1 base and 4 bases respectively, with 17 bases between them. CDR3 length equals 17 residues. Per the germline V gene, CDR1 is MDHEN and CDR2 is SYDVKM. CDR3 protein: CASSLSLGTSIYNEQFF. The DNA for the CDR3 is TGTGCCAGCAGTTTATCCCTCGGGACTTCCATATACAATGAGCAGTTCTTC. Together with reference TRBV28 and TRBJ2-1, the CDR3 gives the full variable domain: DVKVTQSSRYLVKRTGEKVFLECVQDMDHENMFWYRQDPGLGLRLIYFSYDVKMKEKGDIPEGYSVSREKKERFSLILESASTNQTSMYLCASSLSLGTSIYNEQFFGPGTRLTVL.

A few counts support this clonotype. The chain links TRBV12-3 or TRBV12-4 to TRBJ2-1, with TRBD2 identical over 11 bases. The CDR3 runs to 15 residues. The V gene end was trimmed by 6 bases and the J gene end by 7 bases; junction bases not matched to a gene: 8. This CDR3 reads CASSHSGGVRNEQFF. The DNA for the CDR3 is TGTGCCAGCAGCCATAGCGGGGGGGTTCGGAATGAGCAGTTCTTC.

In its sample, this clonotype was seen many times. The rearrangement joins TRBV28 to TRBJ1-2; D gene uncertain. The germline gives CDR1 MDHEN, CDR2 SYDVKM. V lost 2 bases to trimming and J lost 4 bases, with 8 bases between them. The CDR3 length is 13 residues. The chain's CDR3 is CASSLSQFYGYTF. CDR3 DNA sequence: TGTGCCAGCAGTTTAAGTCAGTTCTATGGCTACACCTTC.

The chain has TRBV7-6 and TRBJ1-1; D is undetermined. V was clipped by 5 bases and J by 7 bases, with 8 bases between them. Germline V gene data show CDR1 as SGHVS and CDR2 as FNYEAQ. The length of the CDR3 is 11 residues. Written as DNA, the CDR3 is TGTGCCAGCAGCACGATGGGTGAAGCTTTCTTT. Encoded protein: CASSTMGEAFF.

This clonotype was counted many times. The chain uses TRBV4-1 and TRBJ1-5; 7 positions match TRBD1. The CDR3 is made up of 15 amino acids. CDR1 MGHRA and CDR2 YSYEKL come from the germline V gene. Trimming at V came to 4 bases and at J to 1 base, leaving 4 bases not matched to a gene. In DNA form, the CDR3 reads TGCGCCAGCAGCCGGGGACAGATAAGCAATCAGCCCCAGCATTTT. Translation: CASSRGQISNQPQHF.

V and J are TRBV10-3 and TRBJ2-5; the match to TRBD2 covers 10 bases. CDR1 and CDR2 from the germline V gene are ENHRY and SYGVKD. V trimming: 5 bases; J trimming: 5 bases; junction bases outside the gene matches: 5. CDR3 size: 14 residues. Here the CDR3 DNA reads TGTGCCATCAGTAGCGGGGGGGCAGAGGAGACCCAGTACTTC. This encodes CAISSGGAEETQYF.

This rearrangement joins TRBV13 to TRBJ1-2, with a tentative D call TRBD1 (6 bases). The germline V gene encodes CDR1 PRHDT and CDR2 FYEKMQ (reference sequence). V dropped 6 bases and J dropped 6 bases, with 17 bases sitting between them. The length of the CDR3 is 14 residues. CDR3 coding DNA: TGTGCCAGCAGGAAAAACGAAAGGGGGGATGGCTACACCTTC. It is translated as CASRKNERGDGYTF.

A few counts support this clonotype. This sequence joins TRBV7-9 and TRBJ2-7; TRBD1 matches 10 bases. V dropped 4 bases and J dropped 1; count of bases not matched to a gene: 7. The germline V gene has CDR1 SEHNR and CDR2 FQNEAQ (reference sequence). This CDR3 spans 16 amino acids. CDR3 loop: CASSSISGQGSYEQYV. The CDR3 DNA reads as TGTGCCAGCAGCTCAATCTCGGGACAGGGGTCCTACGAGCAGTACGTC.

This clonotype was seen just once. The rearrangement links TRBV24-1 to TRBJ2-4, with D uncertain. The V gene lost 3 bases and the J gene lost 2 bases, with 7 bases spanning the gap. This CDR3 contains 14 residues. Germline values: CDR1 KGHDR, CDR2 SFDVKD. The CDR3 region is CATSDRITKNIQYF. CDR3 nucleotide sequence: TGTGCCACCAGTGATCGGATTACCAAAAACATTCAGTACTTC.

This clonotype was seen at least ten times. CDR3 nucleotide sequence: TGCAGCGTTGAGGACAGGGGCTATGGCTACACCTTC. Translated, it gives CSVEDRGYGYTF. The chain couples TRBV29-1 to TRBJ1-2; 9 bases map to TRBD1. The CDR3 runs 12 residues. With 3 bases clipped from V and 4 bases from J, the junction kept 0 bases outside the gene matches. Germline CDR1 SQVTM, CDR2 ANQGSEA.

The chain joins TRBV2 to TRBJ2-6, with D perhaps matching TRBD1 (6 bases). From germline, CDR1 is SNHLY and CDR2 FYNNEI. Between the trimmed V and J ends, which lost 6 bases and 0 bases, there was a span of 9 bases. CDR3 length: 15 amino acids. CDR3 sequence (DNA): TGTGCCAGCAGGGAGACAGGCTCTGGGGCCAACGTCCTGACTTTC. Its translation is CASRETGSGANVLTF. Full variable domain (rest looked up from reference TRBV2 and TRBJ2-6): EPEVTQTPSHQVTQMGQEVILRCVPISNHLYFYWYRQILGQKVEFLVSFYNNEISEKSEIFDDQFSVERPDGSNFTLKIRSTKLEDSAMYFCASRETGSGANVLTFGAGSRLTVL.

The chain recombines TRBV7-9 with TRBJ2-1; 10 bases match TRBD1. The V gene's germline CDR1 is SEHNR and CDR2 FQNEAQ (reference sequence). Losses at the gene ends were 5 bases for V and 9 bases for J; bases not matched to a gene: 13. CDR3 length equals 16 residues. This CDR3 reads CASSMYRDRGDLEQFF. The CDR3 DNA sequence: TGTGCCAGCAGCATGTACCGGGACAGGGGTGACCTTGAGCAGTTCTTC. The full variable domain, with the rest looked up from reference TRBV7-9 and TRBJ2-1, is DTGVSQNPRHKITKRGQNVTFRCDPISEHNRLYWYRQTLGQGPEFLTYFQNEAQLEKSRLLSDRFSAERPKGSFSTLEIQRTEQGDSAMYLCASSMYRDRGDLEQFFGPGTRLTVL.

This clonotype has a handful of counts. The rearrangement links TRBV7-9 to TRBJ2-5; D gene ambiguous. From germline, CDR1 is SEHNR and CDR2 FQNEAQ (reference sequence). The V end lost 1 base, the J end lost 4 bases, and 16 bases lay between the germline ends. The CDR3 is 16 residues long. The CDR3 sequence is CASSLVLRQMGETQYF. CDR3 coding DNA: TGTGCCAGCAGCTTAGTCTTGCGGCAAATGGGAGAGACCCAGTACTTC.

CDR3 in DNA: TGTGCCAACAAGCCGACAGGGGGAGCTAACTATGGCTACACCTTC. Amino acid sequence: CANKPTGGANYGYTF. The chain joins TRBV7-6 to TRBJ1-2; 9 bases match TRBD1. Trimming cost V 10 bases and J 0 bases; bases outside gene matches: 9. CDR3 length: 15 amino acids. Germline V gene lookup returns CDR1 SGHVS and CDR2 FNYEAQ.

V gene TRBV9 combines with J gene TRBJ1-2; a possible D gene is TRBD1 (5 bases). V gave up 6 bases and J gave up 7 bases, with 10 bases separating them. Looked up from germline, CDR1 is SGDLS and CDR2 is YYNGEE. This CDR3 comprises 11 residues. Here the CDR3 DNA reads TGTGCCAGCACCCAGGGATTTGGCTACACCTTC. Encoded protein: CASTQGFGYTF.

This chain uses TRBV4-1 with TRBJ2-3, with D hard to call. Germline lookup yields CDR1 MGHRA and CDR2 YSYEKL. The CDR3 consists of 15 residues. Trimming removed 2 bases from V and 3 bases from J, with 12 bases in between. The CDR3: CASSQSGPGTDTQYF. The CDR3 coding sequence is TGCGCCAGCAGCCAAAGTGGTCCTGGGACAGATACGCAGTATTTT.